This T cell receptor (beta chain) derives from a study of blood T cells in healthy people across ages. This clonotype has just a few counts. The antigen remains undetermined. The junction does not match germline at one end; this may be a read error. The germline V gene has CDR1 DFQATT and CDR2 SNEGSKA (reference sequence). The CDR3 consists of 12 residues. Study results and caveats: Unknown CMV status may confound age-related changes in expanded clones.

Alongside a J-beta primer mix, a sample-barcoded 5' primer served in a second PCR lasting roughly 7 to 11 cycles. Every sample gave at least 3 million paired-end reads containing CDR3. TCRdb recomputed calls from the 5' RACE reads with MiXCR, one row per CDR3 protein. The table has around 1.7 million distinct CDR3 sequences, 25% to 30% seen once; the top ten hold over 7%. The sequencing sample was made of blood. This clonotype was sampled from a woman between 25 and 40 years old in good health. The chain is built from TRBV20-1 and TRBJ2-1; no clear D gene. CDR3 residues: CSARAAYNGQFF. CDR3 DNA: TGCAGTGCTAGGGCTGCCTACAATGGGCAGTTCTTC.